The rows below give T cell receptor beta chains drawn from one sample of a study of T cell changes during pregnancy in multiple sclerosis. Some clones are missing from TCRdb's copy, which holds only in-frame ones; the method was immunoSEQ multiplex PCR. In the table there are about 70,000 clones, around 90% of which are singletons. Sequenced here: peripheral blood, sampled in the second trimester of pregnancy. The receptors here all came from a female donor in good health, enrolled as a control in a pregnancy study. The conserved cysteine and the conserved F or W are not part of the CDR3 here.

V gene | CDR3 protein
TRBV6-1 | ASMRTSNQPQH
TRBV7-9 | ASSPPDRGNEKLF
TRBV15 | ATSRDLTGGTTSNQPQH
TRBV11-1 | ASSSDSPMNTEAF
TRBV7-6 | ASSSQGPYEQY
TRBV28 | ASSRGQLGFPYEQY
TRBV19 | ASRRSSPTNTEAF
TRBV6-6 | ASSYFTTGGSEQY
TRBV4-3 | ASSQTEKGVHNTEAF
TRBV10-3 | AISDPRGLKSYEQY
TRBV15 | ATNQGAGATDTQY
TRBV28 | ASSSYTWGPRYRPTYEQY
TRBV7-3 | ASSSDRGETQY
TRBV7-9 | ASSLSDGAQETQY
TRBV4-3 | ASSQAGQGTPEAF
TRBV5-5 | ASSFLAGGQETQY
TRBV5-1 | ASSGTSGGQETQY
TRBV5-6 | ASSFVDRDGYT
TRBV4-3 | ASSQDPAGVQETQY
TRBV11-2 | ASSLRHSTDTGELF
TRBV6-4 | ASSGEGDNYEQY
TRBV4-1 | ASSQGRRGGQNEQF
TRBV11-2 | ASSLGSVRGLHQPQH
TRBV11-2 | ASSPQMEEKLF
TRBV19 | ATRGGQGAGDTQY
TRBV19 | ASISGTGSTGELF
TRBV30 | AWGYWDSPSTSLAIGNTIY
TRBV15 | ATSSWTRNGYT
TRBV2 | ASSGTGGEQY
TRBV4-1 | ASSQGDRETNNEQF
TRBV5-1 | ASSLPVQGGKSGVYNEQF
TRBV9 | ASSAAGGVQPQH
TRBV29-1 | STSGTSGGAERF
TRBV5-5 | ASSLSSGGAYEQY
TRBV19 | ASRNDRDGDTGELF
TRBV28 | ASSLRRETQY
TRBV6-1 | ASSGQPYQETQY
TRBV14 | ASSQDRGDRNSDTQY
TRBV18 | ASSPRLSGDGYT
TRBV19 | ASSLPGLEGTEAF
TRBV5-5 | ASSYTGSTNEKLF
TRBV6-5 | ASKSGGMNEQF
TRBV7-2 | ASSVDGNSGNTIY
TRBV7-2 | ASSYAPLRPGIPGELF
TRBV7-3 | ASSDRQGAGGYT
TRBV2 | ARGTSGAIESYEQY
TRBV19 | ASSIWGDEKLF
TRBV7-9 | ASTYRGLEGYT
TRBV5-6 | ASSYKWTEAF
TRBV11-1 | ASSPRGGVGTEAF
TRBV5-5 | ASSSGGMQPQH
TRBV5-1 | ASSSGDLDTQY
TRBV7-9 | ASSLRGQGTDTQY